This entry lists 22 T cell receptor beta chains sequenced from one sample in a study of tumor-infiltrating lymphocytes in localized non-small cell lung cancer. Clones were read by immunoSEQ multiplex PCR, and TCRdb kept only the in-frame ones, dropping some. The profile shows just under 30,000 clones, roughly 85% of them singletons. Sequencing used lung tumor tissue. The receptor source for this set is a human donor with non-small cell lung cancer.

The sample holds one count of this clone. The chain combines TRBV27 with TRBJ1-1; D may be TRBD1 (6 bases). The germline V and J ends were trimmed by 3 bases and 5 bases, with 16 bases remaining between them. This CDR3 comprises 15 residues. Per the germline V gene, CDR1 is MNHEY and CDR2 is SMNVEV (reference sequence). CDR3 bases: TGTGCCAGCAGTTTCCGTCCCCCAGGGGAGACTGAAGCTTTCTTT. Amino acid sequence: CASSFRPPGETEAFF.

V and J are TRBV5-1 and TRBJ1-2, with 9 nucleotides matching TRBD1. Germline trimming cut 4 bases from V and 2 bases from J; bases unmatched to any gene: 9. Per the germline V gene, CDR1 is SGHRS and CDR2 is YFSETQ. This CDR3 region has 16 residues. CDR3 bases: TGCGCCAGCAGCAAAGAACAGGGGGCGTCGAACTATGGCTACACCTTC. It translates to CASSKEQGASNYGYTF.

The chain recombines TRBV19 with TRBJ1-1; a weak D match, TRBD1 (6 bases). Germline V lookup: CDR1 LNHDA, CDR2 SQIVND (reference sequence). CDR3 length: 15 amino acids. The V gene lost 1 base and the J gene lost 5 bases, with 14 bases spanning the gap. The CDR3 spells CASSIVQGHSTEAFF. The CDR3 DNA is TGTGCCAGTAGTATAGTCCAGGGGCACTCAACTGAAGCTTTCTTT.

About this clone itself: At one end the junction does not follow the germline gene, possibly because of a read error. This chain connects TRBV7-2 to TRBJ2-7, with a weak D call TRBD1 (6 bases). The CDR3 spans 11 residues. Germline V gene data show CDR1 as SGHTA and CDR2 as FQGNSA. The CDR3 loop reads CASSLDRAQDF. Written as DNA, the CDR3 is TGTGCCAGCAGCTTAGACAGGGCCCAAGACTTC.

The J gene is TRBJ1-5, the V gene TRBV10-3; D ambiguous. The CDR3 runs 13 residues. V lost 7 bases and J lost 4, with 11 bases in between. Per the germline V gene, CDR1 is ENHRY and CDR2 is SYGVKD. The CDR3 here is CAITPGRNQPQHF. For the CDR3, the DNA is TGTGCCATCACCCCCGGACGGAATCAGCCCCAGCATTTT.

V usage is TRBV28 and J usage is TRBJ1-6; 7 positions agree with TRBD1. The germline gives CDR1 MDHEN, CDR2 SYDVKM. This CDR3 spans 16 amino acids. V lost 8 bases to trimming and J lost 9 bases; unmatched junction nucleotides: 16. DNA of the CDR3: TGTGCCAGCCTTCCTCAGGGGGGACCTTTTGGTTCACCCCTCCACTTT. Protein product: CASLPQGGPFGSPLHF.

In this sample, this clone turned up a few times. The J gene is TRBJ2-3, the V gene TRBV5-5; 12 bases map to TRBD2. The CDR3 is made up of 17 amino acids. CDR1 and CDR2 from the germline V gene are SGHKS and YYEKEE (reference sequence). V lost 2 bases to trimming and J lost 2 bases; unmatched junction nucleotides: 6. The CDR3 sequence: CASSFLAGGEFTDTQYF. The CDR3, as DNA: TGTGCCAGCAGCTTTCTAGCGGGGGGGGAATTCACAGATACGCAGTATTTT.

The chain couples TRBV4-1 to TRBJ2-3; 8 nucleotides align to TRBD2. V shed 1 base, J shed 1 base, and the junction held 7 bases outside the gene matches. This CDR3 spans 17 amino acids. CDR1 MGHRA and CDR2 YSYEKL come from the germline V gene. In nucleotides, the CDR3 is TGCGCCAGCAGCCAAGTTTCAGGGCGGGGGGGCACAGATACGCAGTATTTT. It yields the protein CASSQVSGRGGTDTQYF.

The chain links TRBV27 to TRBJ1-2; 8 bases line up with TRBD1. V gave up 5 bases and J gave up 11 bases; unmatched junction bases: 19. This CDR3 spans 16 amino acids. The germline gives CDR1 MNHEY, CDR2 SMNVEV (reference sequence). CDR3 region: CASSQLSPTTRQGYTF. The DNA for the CDR3 is TGTGCCAGCAGTCAGTTATCCCCTACAACACGACAGGGGTACACCTTC.

The chain carries TRBV5-4 and TRBJ2-3, with D perhaps matching TRBD1 or TRBD2 (5 bases each). V lost 4 bases and J lost 0, with 18 bases in between. The CDR3 covers 17 residues. Germline assignment: CDR1 SGHNT and CDR2 YYREEE (reference sequence). CDR3 residues: CASSPDGGLSSTDTQYF. CDR3 nucleotide sequence: TGTGCCAGCAGCCCGGATGGGGGATTGTCTAGCACAGATACGCAGTATTTT. Supplemented by reference TRBV5-4 and TRBJ2-3, the full variable domain reads ETGVTQSPTHLIKTRGQQVTLRCSSQSGHNTVSWYQQALGQGPQFIFQYYREEENGRGNFPPRFSGLQFPNYSSELNVNALELDDSALYLCASSPDGGLSSTDTQYFGPGTRLTVL.

This clone was seen once. This rearrangement joins TRBV11-2 to TRBJ2-7; TRBD2 matches 11 bases. From germline, CDR1 is SGHAT and CDR2 FQNNGV. This CDR3 contains 17 residues. Trimming removed 7 bases from V and 0 bases from J; junction bases left unmatched: 11. The CDR3 DNA sequence: TGTGCCAGCACCAGGCTAGCGGGGGGCCCGAGCTCCTACGAGCAGTACTTC. It is translated as CASTRLAGGPSSYEQYF.

The chain is built from TRBV7-9 and TRBJ2-1; D perhaps matches TRBD2 (5 bases). Trimming shortened V by 0 bases and J by 10 bases, and 7 bases separated the two germline ends. The CDR3 consists of 12 residues. Germline assignment: CDR1 SEHNR and CDR2 FQNEAQ (reference sequence). Here the CDR3 DNA reads TGTGCCAGCAGCTTAGCCACGGGGGAGCAGTTCTTC. Translated: CASSLATGEQFF.

This clone has a handful of counts. The chain couples TRBV30 to TRBJ1-5; D gene uncertain. Germline CDR1 GTSNPN, CDR2 SVGIG (reference sequence). The ends were cut back, 1 base at V and 7 bases at J, with 11 bases in the middle. CDR3 size: 13 residues. CDR3 DNA sequence: TGTGCCTGGAGTGCCGGGGAGGAACAGCCCCAGCATTTT. This encodes CAWSAGEEQPQHF.

The rearrangement uses TRBV12-5 and TRBJ2-7; 11 nucleotides match TRBD1. Germline V gene sequence: CDR1 LGHNT, CDR2 FRNRAP. The junction had 3 bases not matched to a gene; V was cut back by 5 bases and J by 0 bases. This CDR3 contains 15 residues. The DNA of the CDR3 is TGTGCTAGTGGTCCCGGGACAGGGGGCTCCTACGAGCAGTACTTC. Its protein is CASGPGTGGSYEQYF.

The chain is built from TRBV6-1 and TRBJ1-6; 7 positions agree with TRBD1. Trimming cost V 3 bases and J 7 bases; bases outside gene matches: 0. This CDR3 has 13 amino acids. CDR1 MNHNS and CDR2 SASEGT come from the germline V gene. DNA for the CDR3: TGTGCCAGCAGTGAGGACAGGAATTCACCCCTCCACTTT. Protein: CASSEDRNSPLHF.

The chain recombines TRBV9 with TRBJ2-3; 9 bases fit TRBD2. Per germline, CDR1 SGDLS and CDR2 YYNGEE. The CDR3 spans 17 residues. V lost 4 bases to trimming and J lost 5 bases; unmatched junction nucleotides: 14. The CDR3 DNA reads TGTGCCAGCAGCCCAACCCTCCCCAGCGGGGGGATAGATACGCAGTATTTT. Encoded protein: CASSPTLPSGGIDTQYF.

The chain carries TRBV13 and TRBJ2-1, with a tentative D call TRBD1 (5 bases). Germline CDR1 is PRHDT and CDR2 is FYEKMQ (reference sequence). V was cut by 3 bases and J by 7 bases, with 10 bases left in between. This CDR3 is 13 amino acids long. CDR3 region: CASSFRVRNEQFF. As DNA, the CDR3 is TGTGCCAGCAGCTTCAGGGTGAGGAATGAGCAGTTCTTC.

The V call is TRBV20-1, the J call TRBJ2-7; the D is unclear. The V gene's germline CDR1 is DFQATT and CDR2 SNEGSKA (reference sequence). The V and J ends lost 2 bases and 4 bases respectively, with 6 bases between them. The CDR3 sequence is 11 residues long. The CDR3 DNA follows: TGCAGTGCTAGACACGGTTACGAGCAGTACTTC. It yields the protein CSARHGYEQYF.

The chain links TRBV19 to TRBJ2-1; 10 bases agree with TRBD2. V dropped 9 bases and J dropped 5; count of bases not matched to a gene: 10. Germline lookup yields CDR1 LNHDA and CDR2 SQIVND (reference sequence). This CDR3 contains 15 residues. CDR3 protein: CASNQGLAVNNEQFF. The CDR3 DNA reads TGTGCCAGCAACCAAGGACTAGCGGTAAACAATGAGCAGTTCTTC.

This chain uses TRBV7-6 with TRBJ2-1; D unresolved. The germline gives CDR1 SGHVS, CDR2 FNYEAQ. The CDR3 covers 13 residues. Trimming took 4 bases from V and 9 from J, leaving 13 bases between them. CDR3 in DNA: TGTGCCAGCAGCTCAGGTGTGGACCTTGAGCAGTTCTTC. Protein product: CASSSGVDLEQFF.

CDR3 loop: CASSQEIAGTLQGEQFF. The CDR3 DNA follows: TGCGCCAGCAGCCAAGAAATAGCGGGGACCCTACAGGGTGAGCAGTTCTTC. This sequence joins TRBV4-3 and TRBJ2-1, with TRBD2 identical over 8 bases. With V trimmed by 0 bases and J by 9 bases, 13 bases remained unmatched. Germline V gene sequence: CDR1 LGHNA, CDR2 YSLEER. CDR3 length equals 17 residues.

The chain has TRBV19 and TRBJ2-5; D unclear. Germline lookup yields CDR1 LNHDA and CDR2 SQIVND (reference sequence). Trimming removed 3 bases at V and 2 bases at J, with 19 bases between. The CDR3 consists of 17 residues. The CDR3 nucleotides are TGTGCCAGTAGTATGGACGGCCAAAGGGAACAACAAGAGACCCAGTACTTC. It yields the protein CASSMDGQREQQETQYF.